This TCR beta chain was captured in a study of response to subunit inactivated influenza vaccine. MiXCR was run by TCRdb on the RT-PCR reads, yielding one entry per CDR3 protein. The sample carries 600,000 to 850,000 distinct CDR3 sequences, 13% to 15% recorded once. This CDR3 is built from 13 residues. The V and J ends lost 7 bases and 6 bases respectively, with 16 bases between them. Germline-derived CDR1 and CDR2 are DFQATT and SNEGSKA (reference sequence). This clonotype has a handful of counts. This TCR was recovered from a man aged 45 to 65 who received an inactivated influenza vaccine. The genes are TRBV20-1 and TRBJ2-4, with a tentative D call TRBD2 (5 bases). The sequencing used PBMCs from blood, collected roughly 15 days before vaccination. The CDR3 nucleotides read TGCAGTGTCACCGGGAAAAGTGGAAACATTCAGTACTTC. This translates into CSVTGKSGNIQYF.